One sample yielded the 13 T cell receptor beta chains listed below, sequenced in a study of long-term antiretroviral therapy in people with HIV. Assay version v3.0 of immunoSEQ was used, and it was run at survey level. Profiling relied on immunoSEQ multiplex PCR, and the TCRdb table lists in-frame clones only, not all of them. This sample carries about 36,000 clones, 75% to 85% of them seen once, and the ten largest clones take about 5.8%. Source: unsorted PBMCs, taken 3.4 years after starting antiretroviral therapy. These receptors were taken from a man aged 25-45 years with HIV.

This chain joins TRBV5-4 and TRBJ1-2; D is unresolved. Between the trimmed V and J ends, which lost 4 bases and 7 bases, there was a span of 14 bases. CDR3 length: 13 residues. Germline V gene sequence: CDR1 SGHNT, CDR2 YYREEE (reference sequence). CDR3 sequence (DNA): TGTGCCAGCAGCCGGATCGAGGAGGGTGGCTACACCTTC. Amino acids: CASSRIEEGGYTF.

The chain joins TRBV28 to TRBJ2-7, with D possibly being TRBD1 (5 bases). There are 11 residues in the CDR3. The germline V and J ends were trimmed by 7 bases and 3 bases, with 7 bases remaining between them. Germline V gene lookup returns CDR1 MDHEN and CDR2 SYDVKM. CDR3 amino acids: CASIRGYEQYF. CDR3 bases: TGTGCCAGCATTAGGGGCTACGAGCAGTACTTC.

The CDR3 DNA reads as TGCGCCAGCAGCAACACAGATACGCAGTATTTT. This codes for CASSNTDTQYF. The chain has TRBV5-1 and TRBJ2-3; unclear D gene. The CDR3 spans 11 residues. The germline V gene has CDR1 SGHRS and CDR2 YFSETQ. V lost 4 bases, J lost 2 bases, and 2 bases lay in between.

Written as DNA, the CDR3 is TGCGCCAGCAGCATCACTACTAGCCCCAGCACAGATACGCAGTATTTT. Residues: CASSITTSPSTDTQYF. The V gene is TRBV5-1, the J gene TRBJ2-3, with a tentative D call TRBD2 (6 bases). Germline CDR1 SGHRS, CDR2 YFSETQ. The CDR3 sequence is 16 residues long. Trimming took 4 bases from V and 0 from J, leaving 15 bases between them.

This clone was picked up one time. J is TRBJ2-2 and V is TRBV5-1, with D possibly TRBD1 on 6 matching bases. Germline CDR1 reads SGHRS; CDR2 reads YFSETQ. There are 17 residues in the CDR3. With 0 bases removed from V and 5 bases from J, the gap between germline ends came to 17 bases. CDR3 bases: TGCGCCAGCAGCTTGGTGCAGGGCAGGGGTGGAACCGGGGAGCTGTTTTTT. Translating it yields CASSLVQGRGGTGELFF.

This CDR3 is CASSVAQGALVGEQYF. CDR3 DNA sequence: TGTGCCAGCAGCGTAGCTCAGGGGGCGTTGGTTGGCGAGCAGTACTTC. The chain links TRBV9 to TRBJ2-7; TRBD1 agrees at 8 bases. The CDR3 has 16 residues. With 0 bases clipped from V and 6 bases from J, the junction kept 11 bases outside the gene matches. The germline gives CDR1 SGDLS, CDR2 YYNGEE.

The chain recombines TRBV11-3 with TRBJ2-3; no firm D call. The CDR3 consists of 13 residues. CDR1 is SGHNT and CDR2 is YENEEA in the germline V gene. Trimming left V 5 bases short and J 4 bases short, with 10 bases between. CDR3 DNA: TGTGCCAGCAGCACAAGACCATCAGATACGCAGTATTTT. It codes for CASSTRPSDTQYF.

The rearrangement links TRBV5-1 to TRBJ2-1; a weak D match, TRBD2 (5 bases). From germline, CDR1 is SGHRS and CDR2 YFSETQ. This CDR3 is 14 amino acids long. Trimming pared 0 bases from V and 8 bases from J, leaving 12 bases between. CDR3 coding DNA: TGCGCCAGCAGCTTGGTTGGTAGCGAGGATGAGCAGTTCTTC. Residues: CASSLVGSEDEQFF. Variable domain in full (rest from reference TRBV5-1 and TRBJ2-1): KAGVTQTPRYLIKTRGQQVTLSCSPISGHRSVSWYQQTPGQGLQFLFEYFSETQRNKGNFPGRFSGRQFSNSRSEMNVSTLELGDSALYLCASSLVGSEDEQFFGPGTRLTVL.

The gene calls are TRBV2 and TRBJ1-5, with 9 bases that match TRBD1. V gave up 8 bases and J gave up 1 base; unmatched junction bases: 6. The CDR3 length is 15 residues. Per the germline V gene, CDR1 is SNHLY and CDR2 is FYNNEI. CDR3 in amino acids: CASRKGQGSNQPQHF. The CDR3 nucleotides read TGTGCCAGCCGAAAAGGACAGGGGAGCAATCAGCCCCAGCATTTT.

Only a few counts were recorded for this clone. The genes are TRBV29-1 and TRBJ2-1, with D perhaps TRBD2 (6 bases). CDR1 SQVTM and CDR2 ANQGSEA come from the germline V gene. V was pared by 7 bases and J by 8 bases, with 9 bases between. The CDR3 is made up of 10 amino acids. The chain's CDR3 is CSGRLDEQFF. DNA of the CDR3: TGCAGCGGAAGACTAGATGAGCAGTTCTTC.

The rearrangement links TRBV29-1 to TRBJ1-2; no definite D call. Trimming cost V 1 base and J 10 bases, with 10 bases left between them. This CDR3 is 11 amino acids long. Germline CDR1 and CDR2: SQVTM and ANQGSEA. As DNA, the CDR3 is TGCAGCGTTGAAGGGGAGGCAGTCTACACCTTC. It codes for CSVEGEAVYTF.

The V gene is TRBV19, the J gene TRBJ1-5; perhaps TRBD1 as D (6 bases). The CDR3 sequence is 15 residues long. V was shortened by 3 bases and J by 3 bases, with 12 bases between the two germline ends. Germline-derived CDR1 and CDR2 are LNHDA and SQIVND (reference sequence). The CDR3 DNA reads TGTGCCAGTAGTATCCGGGGGCAACCCAATCAGCCCCAGCATTTT. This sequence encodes CASSIRGQPNQPQHF.

The CDR3 nucleotides read TGCGCCAGCAGCCGAGCCGGGACAGGGGGCACCGGGGAGCTGTTTTTT. It codes for CASSRAGTGGTGELFF. The V call is TRBV5-1, the J call TRBJ2-2, with 11 positions matching TRBD1. V trimming: 4 bases; J trimming: 4 bases; junction bases outside the gene matches: 6. The germline gives CDR1 SGHRS, CDR2 YFSETQ. There are 16 residues in the CDR3.